These 21 T cell receptor beta chains were sequenced from one sample in a study of T cell changes during pregnancy in multiple sclerosis. Clones were sequenced by immunoSEQ multiplex PCR, and TCRdb holds only the in-frame ones, with some missing. The sample contains roughly 38,000 clones, approximately 90% of which appear only once. Material: CD4+ T cells from peripheral blood mononuclear cells, obtained before pregnancy. The source of these receptors is a female donor with multiple sclerosis, enrolled in a pregnancy study.

The chain couples TRBV29-1 to TRBJ2-7, with 10 positions matching TRBD2. V gave up 8 bases and J gave up 3 bases; unmatched junction bases: 4. The germline gives CDR1 SQVTM, CDR2 ANQGSEA. There are 12 residues in the CDR3. CDR3 protein: CSFWTSGYEQYF. CDR3 sequence (DNA): TGCAGCTTCTGGACTAGCGGCTACGAGCAGTACTTC.

Comments on this clone: One junction end does not reproduce the germline sequence, and a read error may be involved. The chain recombines TRBV27 with TRBJ1-2; 7 positions match TRBD1. CDR3 size: 15 residues. The germline gives CDR1 MNHEY, CDR2 SMNVEV (reference sequence). The CDR3 region is CASPPKTGPSYDYTF. The CDR3 nucleotides are TGTGCCAGCCCCCCCAAGACAGGGCCGTCCTATGACTACACCTTC.

The rearrangement joins TRBV11-2 to TRBJ1-2, with D perhaps matching TRBD1 (6 bases). V was shortened by 5 bases and J by 8 bases, with 12 bases between the two germline ends. This CDR3 comprises 12 residues. Per the germline V gene, CDR1 is SGHAT and CDR2 is FQNNGV. The CDR3 nucleotides are TGTGCCAGCAGCGCACAGGGTTGGGGCTACACCTTC. Its protein is CASSAQGWGYTF.

This rearrangement joins TRBV15 to TRBJ2-7, with a possible D match to TRBD2 (5 bases). Germline CDR1 and CDR2: LNHNV and YYDKDF (reference sequence). Trimming pared 6 bases from V and 3 bases from J, leaving 12 bases between. There are 13 residues in the CDR3. CDR3 sequence (DNA): TGTGCCACCAGACTAGACTATCTCTACGAGCAGTACTTC. Translating gives CATRLDYLYEQYF.

CDR3 nucleotide sequence: TGTGCCAGCAGTGAAGGGTTGTCACAGTCAGATACGCAGTATTTT. Residues: CASSEGLSQSDTQYF. The chain couples TRBV6-1 to TRBJ2-3; D gene ambiguous. CDR1 is MNHNS, CDR2 SASEGT, per germline. V gave up 1 base and J gave up 4 bases, with 12 bases separating them. The CDR3 has 15 residues.

The rearrangement links TRBV18 to TRBJ1-1; the D gene is possibly TRBD1 (6 bases). V dropped 1 base and J dropped 0 bases, with 24 bases sitting between them. The CDR3 consists of 20 residues. Germline V gives CDR1 KGHSH, CDR2 LQKENI. The chain's CDR3 is CASSPRAGGSTNIMNTEAFF. The CDR3 DNA reads as TGTGCCAGCTCACCACGGGCGGGGGGCAGCACAAATATCATGAACACTGAAGCTTTCTTT.

The V call is TRBV21-1, the J call TRBJ1-1. TRBV21-1 is noted as a pseudogene. The CDR3 extends over 18 amino acids. CDR3 amino acids: CASSKEVRAPAENTEAFF. The CDR3 DNA is TGTGCCAGCAGCAAAGAGGTTAGGGCTCCAGCGGAGAACACTGAAGCTTTCTTT.

The chain carries TRBV29-1 and TRBJ2-2; D uncertain. V was trimmed by 7 bases and J by 7 bases, leaving 13 bases between them. There are 12 residues in the CDR3. Per germline, CDR1 SQVTM and CDR2 ANQGSEA. DNA for the CDR3: TGCAGCGCCCCAATCCCGGGCGGGGAGCTGTTTTTT. This gives the protein CSAPIPGGELFF.

The chain has TRBV7-8 and TRBJ1-2, with 8 bases matching TRBD1. The V gene end was trimmed by 0 bases and the J gene end by 0 bases; junction bases not matched to a gene: 9. The length of the CDR3 is 18 residues. The germline gives CDR1 SGHVS, CDR2 FQNEAQ. The CDR3 nucleotides read TGTGCCAGCAGCTTAGCAGCCCTCGGGACAGGATCTAACTATGGCTACACCTTC. Translating it yields CASSLAALGTGSNYGYTF.

The chain joins TRBV18 to TRBJ1-2, with 7 bases fitting TRBD1. CDR3 length equals 13 residues. The V and J ends lost 3 bases and 8 bases, in that order; junction bases with no gene match: 6. CDR1 and CDR2 (germline): KGHSH, LQKENI. For the CDR3, the DNA is TGTGCCAGCTCACCGACAGGGCCGCGAGGCTACACCTTC. Its translation: CASSPTGPRGYTF.

The chain carries TRBV11-2 and TRBJ2-1; 7 nucleotides match TRBD2. After removal of 5 bases from V and 10 bases from J, the junction contained 14 bases not matched to a gene. The CDR3 is made up of 15 amino acids. The germline gives CDR1 SGHAT, CDR2 FQNNGV. CDR3 protein: CASSRNPSGLGEQFF. CDR3 sequence (DNA): TGTGCCAGCAGCCGAAACCCTAGCGGCCTGGGGGAGCAGTTCTTC.

This chain uses TRBV19 with TRBJ1-2, with 7 bases that match TRBD1. Trimming at V came to 7 bases and at J to 5 bases, leaving 7 bases not matched to a gene. In germline, CDR1 is LNHDA, CDR2 SQIVND (reference sequence). This CDR3 has 13 amino acids. The DNA of the CDR3 is TGTGCCAGTAATACCGACAGGGCTTATGGCTACACCTTC. Encoded protein: CASNTDRAYGYTF.

The CDR3 nucleotides read TGCGCCAGCAGCCAAGAGTTGATTGGTAGTCAGCCCCAGCATTTT. Residues: CASSQELIGSQPQHF. V and J are TRBV4-3 and TRBJ1-5; D is uncertain. V dropped 0 bases and J dropped 6 bases, with 12 bases sitting between them. The V gene's germline CDR1 is LGHNA and CDR2 YSLEER. This CDR3 has 15 amino acids.

This clone has a single count. The V call is TRBV25-1, the J call TRBJ1-4; D perhaps matches TRBD1 (5 bases). The CDR3 spans 16 residues. The germline V and J ends were trimmed by 8 bases and 8 bases, with 24 bases remaining between them. Germline V CDR1 and CDR2: MGHDK, SYGVNS. In nucleotides, the CDR3 is TGTGCCAGCCAAAAGCAAGGAGTCCCAGGGAGGGAAAAACTGTTTTTT. Amino acid sequence: CASQKQGVPGREKLFF.

This chain joins TRBV29-1 and TRBJ1-3, with D maybe TRBD1 (6 bases). Germline lookup yields CDR1 SQVTM and CDR2 ANQGSEA. The V and J ends lost 6 bases and 0 bases respectively, with 12 bases between them. CDR3 length: 14 residues. The chain's CDR3 is CSVSGVNSGNTIYF. CDR3 nucleotide sequence: TGCAGCGTCTCAGGGGTTAACTCTGGAAACACCATATATTTT.

The CDR3 loop reads CASSQVSGRETGELFF. As DNA, the CDR3 is TGTGCCAGCAGCCAAGTTAGCGGGAGGGAAACCGGGGAGCTGTTTTTT. The chain uses TRBV7-3 and TRBJ2-2, with 11 bases that match TRBD2. CDR3 size: 16 residues. The V gene end was trimmed by 5 bases and the J gene end by 5 bases; junction bases not matched to a gene: 7. Germline V gene sequence: CDR1 SGHTA, CDR2 FQGTGA.

V gene TRBV28 combines with J gene TRBJ1-2; 10 nucleotides line up with TRBD1. After removal of 3 bases from V and 6 bases from J, the junction contained 1 base not matched to a gene. CDR1 and CDR2 from the germline V gene are MDHEN and SYDVKM. The CDR3 has 13 amino acids. Here the CDR3 DNA reads TGTGCCAGCAGTTTGGACAGGGGGAATGGCTACACCTTC. Its translation is CASSLDRGNGYTF.

The chain links TRBV9 to TRBJ1-2; tentative D call: TRBD1 (5 bases). The CDR3 is 14 amino acids. The germline gives CDR1 SGDLS, CDR2 YYNGEE. The V gene lost 5 bases and the J gene lost 0 bases, with 11 bases spanning the gap. The CDR3 region is CASSAGTPNYGYTF. CDR3 coding DNA: TGTGCCAGCAGTGCCGGGACTCCTAACTATGGCTACACCTTC. The whole variable domain, remainder taken from reference TRBV9 and TRBJ1-2, is DSGVTQTPKHLITATGQRVTLRCSPRSGDLSVYWYQQSLDQGLQFLIQYYNGEERAKGNILERFSAQQFPDLHSELNLSSLELGDSALYFCASSAGTPNYGYTFGSGTRLTVV.

This clone showed up just a few times. The gene calls are TRBV7-8 and TRBJ2-1; 12 bases map to TRBD2. With 4 bases clipped from V and 6 bases from J, the junction kept 7 bases outside the gene matches. The CDR3 extends over 16 amino acids. Looked up from germline, CDR1 is SGHVS and CDR2 is FQNEAQ. CDR3 amino acids: CASSSLAGGPFNEQFF. CDR3 DNA sequence: TGTGCCAGCAGCTCCCTAGCGGGAGGGCCTTTCAATGAGCAGTTCTTC.

The table lists this clone with a few counts. The chain combines TRBV5-4 with TRBJ2-5, with 7 positions matching TRBD2. Germline V gene sequence: CDR1 SGHNT, CDR2 YYREEE (reference sequence). The trim removed 4 bases at V and 2 bases at J, leaving 5 bases unmatched. The CDR3 runs 14 residues. As DNA, the CDR3 is TGTGCCAGCAGCCCGGGGGGAGTTCAAGAGACCCAGTACTTC. It is translated as CASSPGGVQETQYF.

The gene calls are TRBV27 and TRBJ2-7; D may be TRBD1 (6 bases). The CDR3 loop spans 14 amino acids. The V and J ends lost 6 bases and 2 bases respectively, with 14 bases between them. Germline CDR1 and CDR2: MNHEY and SMNVEV (reference sequence). CDR3 bases: TGTGCCAGCAGACGGACAGAAAACACCTACGAGCAGTACTTC. Residues: CASRRTENTYEQYF.